This T cell receptor (beta chain) was observed in a study of cytomegalovirus exposure and HLA in healthy donors. About the research overall: Researchers found that approximately 80% of under 450 genotyped donors fell within the Caucasian-associated ancestry cluster. General study points: Later examination showed HLA-associated TCR beta chains had greater clonal expansion than equally common others. Later genetic work tied a missense DCLRE1C variant to beta-chain V and J trimming.

PCR amplification relied on 60 Vbeta primers (plus 13 Jbeta primers). Using immunoSEQ multiplex PCR, the repertoire was profiled, and TCRdb retains in-frame clones only, with some absent. This repertoire shows roughly 190,000 clones, 82% found once; its top ten account for roughly 0.73%. Trimming stripped 3 bases from V and 0 bases from J, with 12 bases between. CDR3 length: 16 residues. Per the germline V gene, CDR1 is MGHRA and CDR2 is YSYEKL. This clone was seen ten or more times. Antigen unknown. This sequence was found in a woman in her late teens or twenties in good health and CMV-seronegative. V usage is TRBV4-1 and J usage is TRBJ1-3; the D is unclear. Sequenced input: PBMCs. In DNA form, the CDR3 reads TGCGCCAGCAGCCAGCCAGGATACGGCTCTGGAAACACCATATATTTT. Translating it yields CASSQPGYGSGNTIYF.